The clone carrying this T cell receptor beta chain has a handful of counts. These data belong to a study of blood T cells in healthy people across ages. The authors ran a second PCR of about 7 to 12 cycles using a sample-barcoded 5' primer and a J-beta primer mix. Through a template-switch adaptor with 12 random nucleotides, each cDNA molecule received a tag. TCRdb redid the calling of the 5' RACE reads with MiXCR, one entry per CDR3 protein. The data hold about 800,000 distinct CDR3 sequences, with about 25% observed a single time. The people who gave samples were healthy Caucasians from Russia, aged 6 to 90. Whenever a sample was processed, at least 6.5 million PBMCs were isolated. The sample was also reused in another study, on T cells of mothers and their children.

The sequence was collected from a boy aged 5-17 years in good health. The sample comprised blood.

The CDR3 DNA sequence: TGCAGCGTGCGGACTAGCCTAGCTGGGGAGCAGTACTTC. Translating it yields CSVRTSLAGEQYF. The chain carries TRBV29-1 and TRBJ2-7, with 8 bases fitting TRBD2. The V gene's germline CDR1 is SQVTM and CDR2 ANQGSEA. Trimming took 6 bases from V and 7 from J; bases not matched to a gene: 11. The CDR3 consists of 13 residues.